This T cell receptor beta chain derives from a study of PD-1 blockade in classical Hodgkin lymphoma. On the study more broadly: Administration of nivolumab to patients was at 3 mg/kg intravenously every 2 weeks.

On this clone itself: Its antigen is undetermined.

Whole-study findings and limits: Baseline diversity in complete responders resembled that of newly diagnosed patients. In CD4+ cells, TCR diversity went up significantly by C4D1, but in CD8+ cells it did not. Any patient who commenced nivolumab under 1 year after ASCT was excluded.

The CDR3 is 15 amino acids. Trimming cost V 3 bases and J 0 bases, with 9 bases left between them. From germline, CDR1 is KGHSH and CDR2 LQKENI. Relapses following autologous stem cell transplantation were seen in all patients, with brentuximab vedotin exposure varying. Clones were sequenced by immunoSEQ multiplex PCR, and TCRdb holds only the in-frame ones, with some missing. Of around 66,000 clones listed, over 55% are singletons. This sample comprised peripheral blood mononuclear cells (PBMCs), obtained before the second cycle of nivolumab. This clonotype was sampled from a human donor with classical Hodgkin lymphoma. The V gene is TRBV18, the J gene TRBJ1-3; D is perhaps TRBD1 (5 bases). CDR3 DNA sequence: TGTGCCAGCTCACCGGGGCAGGGCTCTGGAAACACCATATATTTT. This codes for CASSPGQGSGNTIYF.